This TCR beta chain is from a study of blood T cell repertoires in COVID-19. Germline assignment: CDR1 SGHTA and CDR2 FQGNSA. The CDR3 has 18 amino acids. V lost 2 bases, J lost 5 bases, and 22 bases lay in between. Methods used by the authors: Amplification from reference gene primers served as the basis for estimated nucleated cell counts. Assay used: immunoSEQ multiplex PCR; TCRdb lists only in-frame clones, some missing. V and J calls and clone size are given by that table; D and trimming were obtained from the DNA. This table holds over 100,000 clones, about 89% found once. This clone was observed a few times.

The clonotype comes from a man in his fifties with active COVID-19. The rearrangement links TRBV7-2 to TRBJ1-5, with D tentatively TRBD1 (6 bases). Material: peripheral blood. The CDR3: CASSLYGTSESYYQPQHF. The CDR3 region has the DNA TGTGCCAGCAGCTTATACGGGACATCCGAGAGCTACTATCAGCCCCAGCATTTT. Using reference TRBV7-2 and TRBJ1-5 for the parts outside the CDR3, the full variable domain is GAGVSQSPSNKVTEKGKDVELRCDPISGHTALYWYRQSLGQGLEFLIYFQGNSAPDKSGLPSDRFSAERTGGSVSTLTIQRTQQEDSAVYLCASSLYGTSESYYQPQHFGDGTRLSIL.